The clone carrying this TCR beta chain appeared a few times. The antigen is unknown. Clones were read by immunoSEQ multiplex PCR, and TCRdb kept only the in-frame ones, dropping some. The sample shows around 30,000 clones, 65% to 75% of them seen only once. This entry comes from a study of STAT5B mutations in CD4+ large granular lymphocyte leukemia. Trimming at V came to 5 bases and at J to 4 bases, leaving 6 bases not matched to a gene. This CDR3 spans 14 amino acids. Germline loops: CDR1 GTSNPN, CDR2 SVGIG (reference sequence). Healthy controls were blood donor buffy coats. Notes on the study in general: Without putative leukemic clones, patient CD4-sorted repertoires remained more clonal than healthy CD4+ repertoires. No patients shared main leukemic clonotypes, though less than 30% appeared at low frequency elsewhere.

The sequenced material came from CD4+ T cells from blood buffy coats. This TCR was recovered from a human donor in good health. The rearrangement uses TRBV30 and TRBJ1-5; TRBD1 matches at 9 bases. The CDR3 here is CAWAHGQGNQPQHF. The CDR3 coding sequence is TGTGCCTGGGCCCATGGACAGGGGAATCAGCCCCAGCATTTT.